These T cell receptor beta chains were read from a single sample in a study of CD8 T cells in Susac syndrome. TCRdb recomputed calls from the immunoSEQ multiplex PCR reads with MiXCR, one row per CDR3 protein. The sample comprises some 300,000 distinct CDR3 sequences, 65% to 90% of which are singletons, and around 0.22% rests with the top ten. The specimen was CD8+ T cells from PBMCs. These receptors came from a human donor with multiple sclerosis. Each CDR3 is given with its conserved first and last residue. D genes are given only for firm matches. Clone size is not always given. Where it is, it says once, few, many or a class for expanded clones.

CASSLVAAYVEQYF	TGTGCCAGCAGCTTAGTAGCGGCCTACGTCGAGCAGTACTTC	.	14	TRBJ2-7	.	TRBV7-2
CASSSLTEGLGEQYF	TGTGCCAGCAGCTCCCTAACTGAGGGGCTCGGCGAGCAGTACTTC	.	15	TRBJ2-7	.	TRBV7-9
CATSDLSDQPQHF	TGTGCCACCAGTGATTTATCCGATCAGCCCCAGCATTTT	.	13	TRBJ1-5	.	TRBV24-1
CAISESFRTENQPQHF	TGTGCCATCAGTGAGTCGTTCAGGACAGAAAATCAGCCCCAGCATTTT	.	16	TRBJ1-5	.	TRBV10-3
CSARLLLAGQIHHYEQYF	TGCAGTGCTAGACTTCTCCTAGCGGGACAGATACATCACTACGAGCAGTACTTC	.	18	TRBJ2-7	TRBD2	TRBV20-1
CSASLPTKNIQYF	TGCAGTGCTAGTCTCCCTACCAAAAACATTCAGTACTTC	.	13	TRBJ2-4	.	TRBV20-1
CATQITPSGGNEQFF	TGTGCCACCCAGATCACCCCCAGTGGGGGTAATGAGCAGTTCTTC	once	15	TRBJ2-1	.	TRBV19
CASSLDEVRRGVGYTF	TGTGCCAGCAGCTTAGATGAAGTCAGGAGGGGAGTGGGCTACACCTTC	.	16	TRBJ1-2	.	TRBV7-9
CASSLRDYGQPQHF	TGTGCCAGCAGCCTCCGGGACTACGGTCAGCCCCAGCATTTT	.	14	TRBJ1-5	.	TRBV7-8
CASSFPERRYNEQFF	TGTGCCAGCAGTTTTCCGGAGCGGCGATACAATGAGCAGTTCTTC	few	15	TRBJ2-1	.	TRBV28
CSGRDTPYEQYF	TGCAGCGGCAGGGATACCCCCTACGAGCAGTACTTC	.	12	TRBJ2-7	.	TRBV29-1
CSARDSGLASYNEQFF	TGCAGTGCTAGAGATTCCGGCCTAGCGTCCTACAATGAGCAGTTCTTC	.	16	TRBJ2-1	.	TRBV20-1
CASSHLPGLFDYGYTF	TGTGCCAGCAGTCATCTTCCGGGACTTTTCGACTATGGCTACACCTTC	.	16	TRBJ1-2	.	TRBV6-1
CASSFPRTLVTTYEQYF	TGTGCCAGCAGCTTTCCACGCACACTCGTTACTACCTACGAGCAGTACTTC	.	17	TRBJ2-7	.	TRBV7-8
CASSRGLAGAGNGQFF	TGTGCCAGCAGCCGCGGACTAGCGGGAGCCGGAAATGGGCAGTTCTTC	.	16	TRBJ2-1	TRBD2	TRBV9
CASSQLDRDHEQYF	TGTGCCAGCAGCCAACTGGACAGGGACCACGAGCAGTACTTC	.	14	TRBJ2-7	TRBD1	TRBV3-1
CASSHWDWKGPGSCFF	.	once	16	TRBJ2-2	.	TRBV23-1
CASSLRTGDQPQHF	TGTGCCAGCAGCTTGAGGACAGGGGATCAGCCCCAGCATTTT	.	14	TRBJ1-5	TRBD1	TRBV5-6
CAWSTPDGAGNTEAFF	TGTGCCTGGAGTACTCCGGACGGTGCGGGGAACACTGAAGCTTTCTTT	once	16	TRBJ1-1	.	TRBV30
CASSEMGKALGYF	TGTGCCAGCAGTGAAATGGGAAAAGCTTTAGGGTACTTC	.	13	TRBJ2-7	.	TRBV2
CASSLGYSLAGVGDTQYF	TGTGCCAGCAGCCTAGGGTATTCACTAGCGGGAGTTGGAGATACGCAGTATTTT	.	18	TRBJ2-3	TRBD2	TRBV11-2
CASSLHRGRTEAFF	TGTGCCAGCAGTTTACATCGGGGGCGGACTGAAGCTTTCTTT	.	14	TRBJ1-1	.	TRBV28
CASSQGDSYTLSTEAFF	TGCGCCAGCAGCCAAGGAGACAGTTATACCTTGAGCACTGAAGCTTTCTTT	once	17	TRBJ1-1	.	TRBV4-3
CASSQAGGPGEQFF	TGCGCCAGCAGCCAAGCGGGAGGGCCTGGTGAGCAGTTCTTC	.	14	TRBJ2-1	TRBD2	TRBV4-1
CASSIGTVHTTNEKLFF	TGTGCCAGCAGTATCGGGACGGTACATACAACTAATGAAAAACTGTTTTTT	few	17	TRBJ1-4	.	TRBV28
CASSSLAGGTTDTQYF	TGTGCCAGCAGCTCCTTAGCGGGAGGGACGACAGATACGCAGTATTTT	.	16	TRBJ2-3	TRBD2	TRBV7-9
CASSRDGLAGVGDTQYF	TGCGCCAGCAGCCGGGATGGCCTAGCGGGAGTGGGAGATACGCAGTATTTT	.	17	TRBJ2-3	TRBD2	TRBV4-3
CSAKPTGQQETQYF	TGCAGCGCCAAGCCGACAGGACAACAAGAGACCCAGTACTTC	.	14	TRBJ2-5	.	TRBV29-1
CAIRGQALNEQFF	TGTGCCATAAGGGGACAGGCCTTGAATGAGCAGTTCTTC	.	13	TRBJ2-1	TRBD1	TRBV2
CASSLALMGVETQYF	TGTGCCAGCAGCTTAGCGCTAATGGGGGTAGAGACCCAGTACTTC	.	15	TRBJ2-5	.	TRBV7-9
CASSYLADRDFFSGANVLTF	TGTGCCAGCAGTTACCTGGCCGACCGGGACTTCTTCTCCGGGGCCAACGTCCTGACTTTC	.	20	TRBJ2-6	.	TRBV6-2/TRBV6-3
CASSPLLAGRTNEQFF	TGTGCCAGCAGCCCACTACTAGCGGGAAGGACCAATGAGCAGTTCTTC	.	16	TRBJ2-1	TRBD2	TRBV7-3
CATSLETITYEQYF	TGTGCCACCAGCCTCGAGACCATAACCTACGAGCAGTACTTC	.	14	TRBJ2-7	.	TRBV15
CATSDLPGQGARNEQFF	TGTGCCACCAGTGATTTGCCCGGACAGGGGGCTCGAAATGAGCAGTTCTTC	.	17	TRBJ2-1	TRBD1	TRBV24-1
CASSSSGRADTQYF	TGTGCCAGCAGTTCCAGCGGGAGGGCAGATACGCAGTATTTT	few	14	TRBJ2-3	TRBD2	TRBV6-5
CASRGFTGDEQYF	TGTGCCAGCAGAGGTTTCACAGGGGACGAGCAGTACTTC	few	13	TRBJ2-7	TRBD1	TRBV5-4
CASSLQTSYEQYF	TGTGCCAGCAGCTTACAAACTAGCTACGAGCAGTACTTC	.	13	TRBJ2-7	.	TRBV11-2
CASSFSRGPEAFF	TGTGCCAGCAGTTTTAGCAGGGGGCCTGAAGCTTTCTTT	.	13	TRBJ1-1	TRBD1	TRBV6-5
CASSESGLPEQYF	TGTGCCAGCAGCGAGTCAGGGTTACCCGAGCAGTACTTC	.	13	TRBJ2-7	.	TRBV7-9
CASSRGLSNQPQHF	TGTGCCAGCAGCCGCGGACTTTCCAATCAGCCCCAGCATTTT	.	14	TRBJ1-5	.	TRBV7-6
CASSSPMTSSAYEQYF	TGTGCCAGCAGTAGCCCTATGACTAGCTCGGCCTACGAGCAGTACTTC	.	16	TRBJ2-7	TRBD2	TRBV28
CAISELGLAGVNDEQFF	TGTGCCATCAGTGAGTTGGGACTAGCGGGAGTCAACGATGAGCAGTTCTTC	.	17	TRBJ2-1	TRBD2	TRBV10-3
CASSLPYPIGDSGWVGDNEQFF	TGTGCCAGCAGTTTACCCTATCCTATAGGGGACAGTGGCTGGGTCGGAGACAATGAGCAGTTCTTC	.	22	TRBJ2-1	TRBD1	TRBV12-3/TRBV12-4
CASRGWGSSYNEQFF	TGTGCCAGCAGGGGTTGGGGTTCCTCCTACAATGAGCAGTTCTTC	.	15	TRBJ2-1	.	TRBV27
CSARENSLWANVLTF	TGCAGTGCTAGAGAAAATTCCCTCTGGGCCAACGTCCTGACTTTC	.	15	TRBJ2-6	.	TRBV20-1
CASSYSASGTYEQYF	TGTGCCAGCAGTTACTCGGCTAGCGGAACCTACGAGCAGTACTTC	few	15	TRBJ2-7	TRBD2	TRBV6-5
CATSRDLGYEQYF	TGTGCCACCAGCAGAGATTTGGGCTACGAGCAGTACTTC	.	13	TRBJ2-7	.	TRBV15
CASSQSGTGLQETQYF	TGTGCCAGCAGCCAGTCCGGGACAGGCCTTCAAGAGACCCAGTACTTC	.	16	TRBJ2-5	TRBD1	TRBV3-1
CASSVRGFHLQNEQFF	TGTGCCAGCTCAGTTCGGGGGTTCCACCTCCAGAATGAGCAGTTCTTC	.	16	TRBJ2-1	.	TRBV18